Presented here are 31 T cell receptor beta chains from one specimen sequenced in a study of preoperative IRX-2 immunotherapy in early breast cancer. Repertoires were generated with immunoSEQ multiplex PCR, while TCRdb's copy carries only in-frame clones and drops some. Of roughly 5,300 clones in the sample, approximately 71% are singletons; the top ten hold around 13%. Treatment noted: preoperative locoregional IRX-2 cytokine immunotherapy. Specimen: tumor tissue, collected before IRX-2 immunotherapy. The receptor source for this set is a human donor with breast cancer.

This sequence joins TRBV19 and TRBJ1-3; D gene uncertain. The germline V gene has CDR1 LNHDA and CDR2 SQIVND (reference sequence). The CDR3 runs to 13 residues. Trimming removed 9 bases at V and 4 bases at J, with 13 bases between. The CDR3 reads CASLEKSGNTIYF. The CDR3 bases are TGTGCCAGCCTAGAGAAATCCGGAAACACCATATATTTT.

On this clone: One junction end does not reproduce the germline sequence, and a read error may be involved. The rearrangement links TRBV5-1 to TRBJ2-2; TRBD2 is a possible D gene (7 bases). The CDR3 has 15 residues. Germline CDR1 and CDR2: SGHRS and YFSETQ. The CDR3 sequence: CASRLVRGATGELFF. The CDR3 region has the DNA TGCGCCAGCCGCTTAGTACGGGGGGCGACCGGGGAGCTGTTTTTT. Full variable domain (missing parts from reference TRBV5-1 and TRBJ2-2): KAGVTQTPRYLIKTRGQQVTLSCSPISGHRSVSWYQQTPGQGLQFLFEYFSETQRNKGNFPGRFSGRQFSNSRSEMNVSTLELGDSALYLCASRLVRGATGELFFGEGSRLTVL.

The gene calls are TRBV11-3 and TRBJ1-1, with 9 bases matching TRBD1. This CDR3 contains 14 residues. J gave up 5 bases and V 3 bases, and 4 bases lay outside the gene matches. Germline lookup yields CDR1 SGHNT and CDR2 YENEEA. This CDR3 reads CASSLTGGKTEAFF. CDR3 nucleotides: TGTGCCAGCAGCTTGACAGGGGGTAAAACTGAAGCTTTCTTT.

In its sample, this clone was seen a few times. The chain carries TRBV11-3 and TRBJ2-7; 8 bases are a match to TRBD2. The CDR3 contains 15 residues. V lost 3 bases, J lost 3 bases, and 7 bases stayed unmatched. Germline V gives CDR1 SGHNT, CDR2 YENEEA. CDR3 DNA sequence: TGTGCCAGCAGCTTTGACGGGACTAGTAGCTACGAGCAGTACTTC. Its protein product is CASSFDGTSSYEQYF.

The gene calls are TRBV18 and TRBJ1-1; D gene ambiguous. CDR3 length equals 13 residues. The V gene's germline CDR1 is KGHSH and CDR2 LQKENI. Trimming cost V 5 bases and J 1 base, with 8 bases left between them. The CDR3 region is CASSFSANTEAFF. The CDR3 nucleotides read TGTGCCAGCTCATTCTCGGCGAACACTGAAGCTTTCTTT.

The V gene is TRBV7-2, the J gene TRBJ2-5, with D perhaps TRBD2 (6 bases). This CDR3 has 16 amino acids. The V gene lost 2 bases and the J gene lost 2 bases, with 15 bases spanning the gap. Germline V gene lookup returns CDR1 SGHTA and CDR2 FQGNSA. CDR3 in DNA: TGTGCCAGCAGCTTACTGGCGGGGATCCTGCAAGAGACCCAGTACTTC. Its protein product is CASSLLAGILQETQYF. Full variable domain (rest looked up from reference TRBV7-2 and TRBJ2-5): GAGVSQSPSNKVTEKGKDVELRCDPISGHTALYWYRQSLGQGLEFLIYFQGNSAPDKSGLPSDRFSAERTGGSVSTLTIQRTQQEDSAVYLCASSLLAGILQETQYFGPGTRLLVL.

V usage is TRBV23-1 and J usage is TRBJ2-1, with 11 bases lining up with TRBD1. TRBV23-1 is an ORF, with its function uncertain. The CDR3 contains 15 residues. Trimming removed 6 bases from V and 6 bases from J; junction bases left unmatched: 7. The CDR3 region is CASSQEGTGGNEQFF. In nucleotides, the CDR3 is TGCGCCAGCAGCCAAGAGGGGACAGGGGGCAATGAGCAGTTCTTC.

The V and J genes are TRBV22-1 and TRBJ2-3; the table gives TRBD1 as D, unverified against the DNA. TRBV22-1 is shown as a pseudogene. The CDR3 contains 18 residues. CDR3 coding DNA: TGTGCCAGCAACTTTCTAAATCCGACAGGGATTGAAACAGATACGCAGTATTTT. This encodes CASNFLNPTGIETDTQYF.

This clone is classed as medium-sized (0.01 to 0.1%). The rearrangement joins TRBV11-3 to TRBJ2-3; 9 positions agree with TRBD2. From germline, CDR1 is SGHNT and CDR2 YENEEA. This CDR3 is 16 amino acids long. V lost 1 base to trimming and J lost 4 bases; unmatched junction nucleotides: 6. The DNA of the CDR3 is TGTGCCAGCAGCTTAGGCGGGAGGGCCAGGCCAGATACGCAGTATTTT. Its protein product is CASSLGGRARPDTQYF.

The chain couples TRBV6-8 to TRBJ1-1, with 7 bases fitting TRBD1. Germline loops: CDR1 MNHGY, CDR2 SAAAGT. This CDR3 is 14 amino acids long. V lost 5 bases and J lost 5; bases outside the gene matches: 8. The CDR3 is CASSATGVWTEAFF. The CDR3 nucleotides are TGTGCCAGCAGTGCAACAGGGGTTTGGACTGAAGCTTTCTTT.

By share, this clone ranks as medium-sized. The chain employs TRBV19 and TRBJ2-1; 10 bases line up with TRBD2. In germline, CDR1 is LNHDA, CDR2 SQIVND (reference sequence). The CDR3 covers 16 residues. Unmatched junction bases numbered 10, after V lost 10 bases and J lost 1 base. CDR3 region: CATSRQAGGSYNEQFF. The DNA for the CDR3 is TGTGCCACCAGTCGACAAGCGGGAGGGTCCTACAATGAGCAGTTCTTC.

V is TRBV23-1 and J is TRBJ2-7, with 14 bases fitting TRBD2. TRBV23-1 is filed as an ORF, its function uncertain. This CDR3 is 15 amino acids long. The junction had 7 bases not matched to a gene; V was cut back by 6 bases and J by 6 bases. The CDR3 coding sequence is TGCGCCAGCAGCTTGGCCGGGACTAGCGGGGGCGAGCAGTACTTC. Translating gives CASSLAGTSGGEQYF.

This clone was found once. The V and J genes are TRBV19 and TRBJ2-7, with D tentatively TRBD2 (6 bases). This CDR3 contains 14 residues. The germline V and J ends were trimmed by 6 bases and 2 bases, with 14 bases remaining between them. CDR1 LNHDA and CDR2 SQIVND come from the germline V gene (reference sequence). The CDR3 spells CASSNRDSTYEQYF. The CDR3 nucleotides read TGTGCCAGTAGCAATCGGGACTCCACCTACGAGCAGTACTTC.

A note on this clone: The junction does not match germline at one end; this may be a read error. The CDR3: CASSDSILRTNEQFF. As DNA, the CDR3 is TGTGCCAGCAGTGACTCGATTCTAAGAACCAATGAGCAGTTCTTC. The rearrangement links TRBV6-8 to TRBJ2-1, with D unclear. This CDR3 comprises 15 residues. The germline V gene has CDR1 MNHGY and CDR2 SAAAGT.

This clone was detected a few times. The chain links TRBV5-1 to TRBJ2-7; tentative D call: TRBD2 (6 bases). The ends were cut back, 0 bases at V and 1 base at J, with 14 bases in the middle. CDR1 and CDR2 (germline): SGHRS, YFSETQ. The CDR3 is 16 residues long. In DNA, the CDR3 is TGCGCCAGCAGCTTGGCTTGGGGGGTTAATTCCTACGAGCAGTACTTC. As protein: CASSLAWGVNSYEQYF.

This clone was seen more than once but under ten times. V usage is TRBV19 and J usage is TRBJ2-7; no firm D call. Germline values: CDR1 LNHDA, CDR2 SQIVND (reference sequence). V was cut by 6 bases and J by 9 bases, with 21 bases left in between. The CDR3 is 14 amino acids. The CDR3 sequence: CASSLGQMAVRQYF. The CDR3 DNA is TGTGCCAGTAGCCTGGGCCAGATGGCCGTACGGCAGTACTTC.

The chain employs TRBV19 and TRBJ2-3; no clear D gene. The V gene's germline CDR1 is LNHDA and CDR2 SQIVND (reference sequence). The CDR3 is made up of 14 amino acids. Trimming pared 7 bases from V and 1 base from J, leaving 12 bases between. CDR3 amino acids: CASTLRQGTDTQYF. The CDR3 DNA follows: TGTGCCAGTACCTTACGCCAGGGCACAGATACGCAGTATTTT.

This chain uses TRBV6-8 with TRBJ2-4, with D tentatively TRBD1 or TRBD2 (6 bases each). Germline CDR1 reads MNHGY; CDR2 reads SAAAGT. Trimming took off 10 bases at V and 4 bases at J, with 17 bases between the two ends. This CDR3 has 14 amino acids. CDR3 nucleotides: TGTGCCATCCCCCGGAGGGGGAGAAAAAACATTCAGTACTTC. It yields the protein CAIPRRGRKNIQYF.

This clone was found once. This chain connects TRBV6-8 to TRBJ1-5; D perhaps matches TRBD1 (6 bases). Germline values: CDR1 MNHGY, CDR2 SAAAGT. CDR3 size: 14 residues. The germline V and J ends were trimmed by 3 bases and 4 bases, with 10 bases remaining between them. The CDR3 bases are TGTGCCAGCAGTTATGCCAGGGGTAATCAGCCCCAGCATTTT. Protein: CASSYARGNQPQHF.

The chain is built from TRBV5-1 and TRBJ2-5, with D hard to call. This CDR3 spans 15 amino acids. Deletions cut 0 bases from V and 2 bases from J, with 11 bases between. CDR1 and CDR2 from the germline V gene are SGHRS and YFSETQ. The CDR3 is CASSLDSYNQETQYF. CDR3 nucleotides: TGCGCCAGCAGCTTGGACAGTTATAATCAAGAGACCCAGTACTTC.

This clone has a single count. The chain employs TRBV30 and TRBJ1-3; TRBD1 might be the D (6 bases). Germline values: CDR1 GTSNPN, CDR2 SVGIG (reference sequence). V lost 4 bases and J lost 3, with 7 bases in between. The CDR3 covers 12 residues. CDR3 in DNA: TGTGCCTGGAAGGGGGTTGGAAACACCATATATTTT. Its translation is CAWKGVGNTIYF.

The chain has TRBV28 and TRBJ2-7; 9 nucleotides align to TRBD2. The CDR3 runs 15 residues. With V trimmed by 4 bases and J by 3 bases, 7 bases remained unmatched. The germline gives CDR1 MDHEN, CDR2 SYDVKM. The CDR3 loop reads CASSSPTSGDYEQYF. The DNA of the CDR3 is TGTGCCAGCAGTTCCCCGACTAGCGGTGACTACGAGCAGTACTTC.

This rearrangement joins TRBV14 to TRBJ2-5; D is unclear. V lost 1 base to trimming and J lost 4 bases, with 4 bases between them. Germline values: CDR1 SGHDN, CDR2 FVKESK. The CDR3 is 12 amino acids. The CDR3 region is CASSQVSETQYF. The DNA for the CDR3 is TGTGCCAGCAGCCAAGTCTCAGAGACCCAGTACTTC.

V gene TRBV7-1 combines with J gene TRBJ1-5; D perhaps matches TRBD1 (5 bases). TRBV7-1 falls under the ORF class, with uncertain function. There are 15 residues in the CDR3. V was trimmed by 7 bases and J by 4 bases, leaving 17 bases between them. The CDR3 sequence: CASKADTLGNQPQHF. The CDR3 bases are TGTGCCAGCAAGGCGGACACCCTTGGAAATCAGCCCCAGCATTTT.

In this sample, this clone turned up a few times. One junction end disagrees with the germline gene, perhaps due to a read error. V and J are TRBV6-8 and TRBJ1-1, with D hard to call. Germline V gene lookup returns CDR1 MNHGY and CDR2 SAAAGT. The CDR3 is 13 amino acids. The CDR3 protein is CASSDSSLTEAFF. In nucleotides, the CDR3 is TGTGCCAGCAGTGACTCTAGTCTCACTGAAGCTTTCTTT.

The chain is built from TRBV6-8 and TRBJ1-2, with D tentatively TRBD1 (5 bases). Germline CDR1 and CDR2: MNHGY and SAAAGT. The CDR3 runs to 13 residues. Trimming removed 2 bases from V and 4 bases from J, with 8 bases in between. The CDR3 region has the DNA TGTGCCAGCAGTTACAACCAGGGCTATGGCTACACCTTC. It yields the protein CASSYNQGYGYTF.

The V call is TRBV7-1, the J call TRBJ1-5; a weak D match, TRBD1 (5 bases). Being an ORF, TRBV7-1 has a function that is uncertain. This CDR3 has 16 amino acids. The germline V and J ends were trimmed by 5 bases and 5 bases, with 19 bases remaining between them. The CDR3 is CASSPGRGLYDQPQHF. The DNA for the CDR3 is TGTGCCAGCAGCCCTGGAAGGGGACTCTACGATCAGCCCCAGCATTTT.

The chain uses TRBV29-1 and TRBJ2-1, with a weak D call TRBD2 (6 bases). The CDR3 extends over 13 amino acids. Germline V gene sequence: CDR1 SQVTM, CDR2 ANQGSEA. Trimming removed 7 bases at V and 8 bases at J, with 18 bases between. In DNA form, the CDR3 reads TGCAGCGCTGCGCGGGATCTGGGGGATGAGCAGTTCTTC. Residues: CSAARDLGDEQFF.

The rearrangement joins TRBV6-8 to TRBJ1-2; TRBD1 matches at 8 bases. V trimming: 7 bases; J trimming: 4 bases; junction bases outside the gene matches: 5. Germline V CDR1 and CDR2: MNHGY, SAAAGT. There are 13 residues in the CDR3. The CDR3 DNA reads TGTGCCAGCACCGACAGGGGCCTCTATGGCTACACCTTC. As protein: CASTDRGLYGYTF.

This clone was observed once. The genes are TRBV29-1 and TRBJ2-7; D possibly corresponds to TRBD1 (7 bases). The V and J ends lost 3 bases and 2 bases respectively, with 14 bases between them. CDR1 is SQVTM, CDR2 ANQGSEA, per germline. This CDR3 contains 14 residues. CDR3 amino acids: CSVEGGRGTYEQYF. The CDR3 bases are TGCAGCGTTGAGGGGGGCAGGGGGACCTACGAGCAGTACTTC.

V is TRBV7-1 and J is TRBJ1-1; D call uncertain. TRBV7-1 falls under the ORF class, with uncertain function. The CDR3 covers 13 residues. V was clipped by 4 bases and J by 11 bases, with 17 bases between them. CDR3 coding DNA: TGTGCCAGCAGCTTCGCAGTGTGGGGTTCGGCTTTCTTT. Translation gives CASSFAVWGSAFF.